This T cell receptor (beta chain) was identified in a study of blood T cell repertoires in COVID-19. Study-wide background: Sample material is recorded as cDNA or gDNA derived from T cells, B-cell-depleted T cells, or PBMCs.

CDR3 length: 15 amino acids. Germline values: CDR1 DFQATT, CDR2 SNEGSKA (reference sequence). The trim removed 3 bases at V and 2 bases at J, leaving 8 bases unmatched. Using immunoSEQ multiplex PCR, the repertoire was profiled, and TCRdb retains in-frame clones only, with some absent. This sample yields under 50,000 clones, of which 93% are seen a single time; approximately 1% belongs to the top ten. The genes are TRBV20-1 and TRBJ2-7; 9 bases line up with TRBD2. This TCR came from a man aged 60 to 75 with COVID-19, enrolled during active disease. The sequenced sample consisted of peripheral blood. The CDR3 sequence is CSASSTSGPTYEQYF. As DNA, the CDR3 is TGCAGTGCTAGTTCGACTAGCGGTCCTACCTACGAGCAGTACTTC.